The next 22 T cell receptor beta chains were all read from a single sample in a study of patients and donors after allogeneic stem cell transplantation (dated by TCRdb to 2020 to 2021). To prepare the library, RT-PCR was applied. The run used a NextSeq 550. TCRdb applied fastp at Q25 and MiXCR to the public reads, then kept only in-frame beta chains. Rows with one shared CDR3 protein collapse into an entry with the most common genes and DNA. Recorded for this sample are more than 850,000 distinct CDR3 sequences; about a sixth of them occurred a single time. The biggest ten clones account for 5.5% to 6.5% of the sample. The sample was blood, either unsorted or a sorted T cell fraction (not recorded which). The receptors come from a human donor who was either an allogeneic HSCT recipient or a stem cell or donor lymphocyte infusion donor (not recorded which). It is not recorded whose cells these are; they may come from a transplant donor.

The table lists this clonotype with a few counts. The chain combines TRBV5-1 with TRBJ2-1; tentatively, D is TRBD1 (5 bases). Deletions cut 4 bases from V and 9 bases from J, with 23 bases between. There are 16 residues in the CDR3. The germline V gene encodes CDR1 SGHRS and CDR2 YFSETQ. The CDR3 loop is CASSPISNPRVGEQFF. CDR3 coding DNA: TGCGCCAGCAGCCCGATTTCAAACCCCAGGGTGGGTGAGCAGTTCTTC.

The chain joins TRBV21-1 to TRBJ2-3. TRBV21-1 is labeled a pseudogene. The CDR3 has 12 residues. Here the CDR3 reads CASSKGLDTQYF. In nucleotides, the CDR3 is TGTGCCAGCAGTAAGGGTTTAGATACGCAGTATTTT.

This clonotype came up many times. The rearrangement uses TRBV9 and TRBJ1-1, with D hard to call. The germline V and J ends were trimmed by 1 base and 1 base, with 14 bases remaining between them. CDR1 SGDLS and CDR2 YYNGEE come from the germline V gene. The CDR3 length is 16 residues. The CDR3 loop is CASSVLSGVRNTEAFF. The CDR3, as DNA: TGTGCCAGCAGCGTATTGTCCGGGGTCCGGAACACTGAAGCTTTCTTT.

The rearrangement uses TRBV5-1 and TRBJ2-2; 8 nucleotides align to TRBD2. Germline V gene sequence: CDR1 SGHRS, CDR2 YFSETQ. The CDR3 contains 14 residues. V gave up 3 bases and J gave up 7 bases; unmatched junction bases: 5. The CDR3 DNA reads TGCGCCAGCAGCTCGGAGCGGGAGAGCGGGGAGCTGTTTTTT. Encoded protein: CASSSERESGELFF.

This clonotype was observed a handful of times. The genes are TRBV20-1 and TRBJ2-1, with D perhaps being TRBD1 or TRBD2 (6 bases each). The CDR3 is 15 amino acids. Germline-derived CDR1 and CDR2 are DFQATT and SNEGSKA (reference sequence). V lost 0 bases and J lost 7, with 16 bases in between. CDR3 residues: CSARDLRGPGNEQFF. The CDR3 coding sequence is TGCAGTGCTAGAGATCTCCGGGGGCCGGGGAATGAGCAGTTCTTC.

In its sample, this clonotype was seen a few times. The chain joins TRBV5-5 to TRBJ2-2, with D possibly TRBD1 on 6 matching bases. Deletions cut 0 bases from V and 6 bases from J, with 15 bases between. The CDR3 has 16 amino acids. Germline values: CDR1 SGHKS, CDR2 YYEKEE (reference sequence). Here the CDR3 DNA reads TGTGCCAGCAGCTTGGTGGGGACAAGATTCTCCGGGGAGCTGTTTTTT. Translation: CASSLVGTRFSGELFF.

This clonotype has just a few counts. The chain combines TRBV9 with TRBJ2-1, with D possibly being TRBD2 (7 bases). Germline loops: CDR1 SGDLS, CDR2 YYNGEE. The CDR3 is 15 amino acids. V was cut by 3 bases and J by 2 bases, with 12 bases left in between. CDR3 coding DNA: TGTGCCAGCAGCGCCGGGGGGCCGACCTACAATGAGCAGTTCTTC. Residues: CASSAGGPTYNEQFF.

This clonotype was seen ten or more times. The DNA for the CDR3 is TGCGCCAGCAGCCAAGATGGGGGACAAACTAGCTCTGGGGCCAACGTCCTGACTTTC. Its protein product is CASSQDGGQTSSGANVLTF. The V and J genes are TRBV4-1 and TRBJ2-6, with D perhaps matching TRBD1 (6 bases). With 0 bases removed from V and 0 bases from J, the gap between germline ends came to 15 bases. The CDR3 loop spans 19 amino acids. From germline, CDR1 is MGHRA and CDR2 YSYEKL.

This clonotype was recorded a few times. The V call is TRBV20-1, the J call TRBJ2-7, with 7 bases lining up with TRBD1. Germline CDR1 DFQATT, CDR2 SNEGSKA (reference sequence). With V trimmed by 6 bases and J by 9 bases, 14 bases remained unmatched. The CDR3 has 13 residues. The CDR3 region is CSAQGDRDGWQYF. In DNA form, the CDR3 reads TGCAGTGCCCAGGGGGACCGCGACGGGTGGCAGTACTTC.

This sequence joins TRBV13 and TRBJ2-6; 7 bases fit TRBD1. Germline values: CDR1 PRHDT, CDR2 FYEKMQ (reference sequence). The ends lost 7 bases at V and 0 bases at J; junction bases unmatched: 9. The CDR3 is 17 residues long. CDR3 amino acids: CASTPGTASSGANVLTF. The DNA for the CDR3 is TGTGCCAGCACCCCCGGGACAGCGAGCTCTGGGGCCAACGTCCTGACTTTC.

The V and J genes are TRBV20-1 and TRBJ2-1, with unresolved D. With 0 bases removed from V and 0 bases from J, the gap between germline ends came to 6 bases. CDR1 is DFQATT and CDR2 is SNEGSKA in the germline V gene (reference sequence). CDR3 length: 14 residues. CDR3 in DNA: TGCAGTGCTAGAGATCAAAACTCCTACAATGAGCAGTTCTTC. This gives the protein CSARDQNSYNEQFF.

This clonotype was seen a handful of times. Written as DNA, the CDR3 is TGTGCCAGCAGTGAAGGGGCGGCAGGGAACTATGGCTACACCTTC. Its protein product is CASSEGAAGNYGYTF. The J gene is TRBJ1-2, the V gene TRBV6-1; D might be TRBD1 (5 bases). This CDR3 comprises 15 residues. Germline loops: CDR1 MNHNS, CDR2 SASEGT. Trimming took 1 base from V and 2 from J, leaving 11 bases between them.

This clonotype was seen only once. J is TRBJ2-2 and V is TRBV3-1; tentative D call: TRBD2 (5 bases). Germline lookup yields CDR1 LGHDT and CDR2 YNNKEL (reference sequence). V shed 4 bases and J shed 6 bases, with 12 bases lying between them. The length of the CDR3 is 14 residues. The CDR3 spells CASSPGVRAGELFF. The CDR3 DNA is TGTGCCAGCAGCCCCGGCGTGAGGGCCGGGGAGCTGTTTTTT. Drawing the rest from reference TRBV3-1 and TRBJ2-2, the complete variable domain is DTAVSQTPKYLVTQMGNDKSIKCEQNLGHDTMYWYKQDSKKFLKIMFSYNNKELIINETVPNRFSPKSPDKAHLNLHINSLELGDSAVYFCASSPGVRAGELFFGEGSRLTVL.

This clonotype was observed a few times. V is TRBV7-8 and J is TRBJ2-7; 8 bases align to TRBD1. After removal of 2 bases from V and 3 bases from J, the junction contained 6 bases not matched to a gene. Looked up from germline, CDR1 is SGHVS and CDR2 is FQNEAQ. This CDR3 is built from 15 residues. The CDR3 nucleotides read TGTGCCAGCAGCTTACAGGGGGCGACCCACTACGAGCAGTACTTC. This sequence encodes CASSLQGATHYEQYF.

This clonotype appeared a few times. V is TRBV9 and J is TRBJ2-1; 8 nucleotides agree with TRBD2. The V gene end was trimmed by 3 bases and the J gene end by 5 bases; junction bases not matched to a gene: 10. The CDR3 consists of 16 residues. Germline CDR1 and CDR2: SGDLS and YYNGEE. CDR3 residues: CASSDRGGGPNNEQFF. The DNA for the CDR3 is TGTGCCAGCAGCGACCGGGGGGGAGGGCCTAACAATGAGCAGTTCTTC.

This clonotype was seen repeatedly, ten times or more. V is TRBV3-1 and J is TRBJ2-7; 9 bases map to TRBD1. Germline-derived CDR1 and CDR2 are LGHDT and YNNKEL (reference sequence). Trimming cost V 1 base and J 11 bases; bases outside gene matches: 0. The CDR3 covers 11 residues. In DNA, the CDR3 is TGTGCCAGCAGCCAAGGGACAGGGGAGTACTTC. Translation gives CASSQGTGEYF.

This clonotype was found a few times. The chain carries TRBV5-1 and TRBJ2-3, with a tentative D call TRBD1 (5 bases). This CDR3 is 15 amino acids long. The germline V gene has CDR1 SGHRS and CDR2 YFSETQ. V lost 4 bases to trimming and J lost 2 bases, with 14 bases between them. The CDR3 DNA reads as TGCGCCAGCAGCCTGTACGCAGGGCCCACAGATACGCAGTATTTT. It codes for CASSLYAGPTDTQYF.

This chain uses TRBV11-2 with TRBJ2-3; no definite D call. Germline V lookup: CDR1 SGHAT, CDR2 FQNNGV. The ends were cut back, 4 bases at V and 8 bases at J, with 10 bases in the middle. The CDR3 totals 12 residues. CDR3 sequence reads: CASSSKVPTQYF. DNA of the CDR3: TGTGCCAGCAGCTCCAAAGTTCCTACGCAGTATTTT.

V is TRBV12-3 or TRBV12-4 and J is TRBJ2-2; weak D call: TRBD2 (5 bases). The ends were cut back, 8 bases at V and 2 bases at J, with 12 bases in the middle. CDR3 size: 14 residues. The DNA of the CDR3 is TGTGCCAGCCTCTCTAGCAGAAACACCGGGGAGCTGTTTTTT. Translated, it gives CASLSSRNTGELFF.

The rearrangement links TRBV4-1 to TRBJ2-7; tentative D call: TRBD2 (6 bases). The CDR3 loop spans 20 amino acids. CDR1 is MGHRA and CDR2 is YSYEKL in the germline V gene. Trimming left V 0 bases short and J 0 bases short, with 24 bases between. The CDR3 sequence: CASSQEFGRGNRRSSYEQYF. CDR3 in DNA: TGCGCCAGCAGCCAAGAATTCGGTCGGGGGAACCGTAGGAGCTCCTACGAGCAGTACTTC.

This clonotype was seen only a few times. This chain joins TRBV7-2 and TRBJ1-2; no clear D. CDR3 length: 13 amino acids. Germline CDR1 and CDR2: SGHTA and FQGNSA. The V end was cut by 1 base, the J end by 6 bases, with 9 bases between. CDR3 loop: CASSLDVADGYTF. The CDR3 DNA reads TGTGCCAGCAGCTTAGACGTGGCAGATGGCTACACCTTC. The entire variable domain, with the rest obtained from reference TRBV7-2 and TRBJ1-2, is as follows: GAGVSQSPSNKVTEKGKDVELRCDPISGHTALYWYRQSLGQGLEFLIYFQGNSAPDKSGLPSDRFSAERTGGSVSTLTIQRTQQEDSAVYLCASSLDVADGYTFGSGTRLTVV.

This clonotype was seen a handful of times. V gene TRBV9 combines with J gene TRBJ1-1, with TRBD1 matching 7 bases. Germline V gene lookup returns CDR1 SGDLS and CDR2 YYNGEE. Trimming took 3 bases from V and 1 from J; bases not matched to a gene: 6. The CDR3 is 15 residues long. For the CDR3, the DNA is TGTGCCAGCAGCGAGGGGACAGCCCGGAACACTGAAGCTTTCTTT. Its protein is CASSEGTARNTEAFF. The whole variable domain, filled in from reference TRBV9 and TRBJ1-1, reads DSGVTQTPKHLITATGQRVTLRCSPRSGDLSVYWYQQSLDQGLQFLIQYYNGEERAKGNILERFSAQQFPDLHSELNLSSLELGDSALYFCASSEGTARNTEAFFGQGTRLTVV.